These T cell receptor beta chains were read from a single sample in a study of beta chain features in type 1 diabetes. Generated by immunoSEQ multiplex PCR, the TCRdb table keeps only in-frame clones and is missing some. This repertoire shows 500,000 to 800,000 clones, under 15% found once; its top ten account for 0.095% to 0.15%. Specimen: naive CD4+ T cells from blood. Source of these receptors: a man aged 25-45 years with type 1 diabetes. Each CDR3 is given with its conserved first and last residue. The D gene is left open where the match is weak. Size is omitted from some rows. Given values are once, few, many or a class for expanded clones.

d_gene	v_gene	j_gene	abundance	CDR3aa	CDR3nt
NA	TRBV13	TRBJ2-2	NA	CASSLRNTGELFF	TGTGCCAGCAGCCTAAGGAACACCGGGGAGCTGTTTTTT
TRBD1	TRBV5-4	TRBJ2-1	NA	CASSLGQGDEQFF	TGTGCCAGCAGCTTGGGACAGGGCGATGAGCAGTTCTTC
NA	TRBV6-5	TRBJ1-2	few	CASSYGEANYGYTF	TGTGCCAGCAGTTACGGTGAAGCTAACTATGGCTACACCTTC
NA	TRBV5-4	TRBJ2-5	NA	CASSLSLGQETQYF	TGTGCCAGCAGCTTGTCGTTAGGTCAAGAGACCCAGTACTTC
NA	TRBV30	TRBJ2-4	few	CAWSALLGAENIQYF	TGTGCCTGGAGTGCGCTATTGGGGGCGGAAAACATTCAGTACTTC
NA	TRBV7-2	TRBJ2-1	few	CASRPRGSPYNEQFF	TGTGCCAGCAGACCCAGGGGTAGCCCCTACAATGAGCAGTTCTTC
TRBD1	TRBV25-1	TRBJ2-1	NA	CASSDPTGGAYNEQFF	TGTGCCAGCAGTGACCCGACAGGGGGCGCCTACAATGAGCAGTTCTTC
TRBD1	TRBV18	TRBJ1-1	NA	CASSRDRVSTEAFF	TGTGCCAGCTCAAGGGACAGGGTGAGCACTGAAGCTTTCTTT
NA	TRBV6-5	TRBJ2-7	NA	CASSYRGPRTAQYF	TGTGCCAGCAGTTATCGGGGGCCCCGTACTGCGCAGTACTTC
NA	TRBV2	TRBJ2-7	once	CASSEAPSGVSYEQYF	TGTGCCAGCAGTGAAGCCCCCAGTGGGGTCTCCTACGAGCAGTACTTC
TRBD1	TRBV4-1	TRBJ2-2	few	CASRGQGMGTGELFF	TGCGCCAGCCGCGGACAGGGGATGGGCACCGGGGAGCTGTTTTTT
NA	TRBV9	TRBJ2-7	NA	CASGDEVEQYF	TGTGCCAGCGGGGACGAGGTCGAGCAGTACTTC
TRBD1	TRBV7-9	TRBJ2-3	few	CASGRAGGTDTQYF	TGTGCCAGCGGACGTGCAGGGGGTACAGATACGCAGTATTTT
TRBD2	TRBV27	TRBJ2-5	few	CASNPVWTSGQETQYF	TGTGCCAGCAACCCCGTTTGGACTAGCGGACAAGAGACCCAGTACTTC
NA	TRBV7-2	TRBJ1-2	many	CASSPREAYGYTF	TGTGCCAGCAGCCCCAGGGAGGCCTATGGCTACACCTTC
TRBD1	TRBV29-1	TRBJ1-2	NA	CSVEDVGGRCYTF	TGCAGCGTTGAAGATGTAGGGGGCAGGTGCTACACCTTC
NA	TRBV6-5	TRBJ1-6	few	CASSYSSPLNSPLHF	TGTGCCAGCAGTTACAGTAGTCCCCTCAATTCACCCCTCCACTTT
NA	TRBV4-1	TRBJ2-3	NA	CASSGGGGADTQYF	TGCGCCAGCAGCGGAGGGGGCGGGGCTGATACGCAGTATTTT
TRBD1	TRBV25-1	TRBJ1-6	NA	CASSVTGGPNSPLHF	TGTGCCAGCAGTGTAACAGGGGGGCCTAATTCACCCCTCCACTTT
TRBD1	TRBV5-4	TRBJ2-3	NA	CASSKTTGTGTDTQYF	TGTGCCAGCAGCAAAACGACCGGGACAGGCACAGATACGCAGTATTTT
NA	TRBV4-3	TRBJ2-6	few	CASSQARGSTGANVLTF	TGCGCCAGCAGCCAAGCGCGGGGAAGCACTGGGGCCAACGTCCTGACTTTC
NA	TRBV7-2	TRBJ1-2	NA	CASSHDGNSYGYTF	TGTGCCAGCAGCCACGACGGTAACAGTTATGGCTACACCTTC
NA	TRBV5-4	TRBJ2-2	NA	CASSLVGPMNTGELFF	TGTGCCAGCAGCTTGGTGGGACCGATGAACACCGGGGAGCTGTTTTTT
NA	TRBV9	TRBJ1-4	NA	CASSVAGFNEKLFF	TGTGCCAGCAGCGTAGCCGGGTTTAATGAAAAACTGTTTTTT
NA	TRBV14	TRBJ2-7	NA	CASSQVGTTEYF	TGTGCCAGCAGCCAAGTGGGGACCACGGAGTACTTC
TRBD1	TRBV12-5	TRBJ2-1	NA	CASGEHPGQGLYNEQFF	TGTGCTAGTGGCGAGCATCCGGGACAGGGTCTTTACAATGAGCAGTTCTTC
TRBD2	TRBV5-6	TRBJ2-1	NA	CATASGGRSDEQFF	TGTGCCACAGCTAGCGGGGGTAGGTCGGATGAGCAGTTCTTC
NA	TRBV28	TRBJ1-4	few	CASRRDGNEKLFF	TGTGCCAGCAGACGCGACGGTAATGAAAAACTGTTTTTT
NA	TRBV9	TRBJ1-4	NA	CASSVEGRGEKLFF	TGTGCCAGCAGCGTAGAAGGGAGAGGAGAAAAACTGTTTTTT
NA	TRBV18	TRBJ2-2	few	CASSPVGQNTGELFF	TGTGCCAGCTCACCAGTGGGGCAGAACACCGGGGAGCTGTTTTTT
TRBD2	TRBV5-1	TRBJ2-2	few	CASGRGTLNTGELFF	TGCGCCAGCGGGAGGGGCACCCTGAACACCGGGGAGCTGTTTTTT
TRBD2	TRBV2	TRBJ2-2	NA	CASSELAGAVNTGELFF	TGTGCCAGCAGTGAACTAGCGGGGGCCGTGAACACCGGGGAGCTGTTTTTT
TRBD1	TRBV5-4	TRBJ1-5	few	CASSSVRGDQPQHF	TGTGCCAGCAGCTCCGTCAGGGGGGATCAGCCCCAGCATTTT
TRBD2	TRBV5-1	TRBJ2-4	NA	CASSWTGRDAKNIQYF	TGCGCCAGCAGCTGGACGGGGAGGGATGCCAAAAACATTCAGTACTTC
TRBD1	TRBV29-1	TRBJ2-5	NA	CSVGRTGGPETQYF	TGCAGCGTTGGAAGGACAGGGGGCCCAGAGACCCAGTACTTC
NA	TRBV2	TRBJ1-2	few	CASSDLEGRHSGYTF	TGTGCCAGCAGTGACTTGGAAGGGAGACACAGTGGCTACACCTTC
TRBD2	TRBV5-4	TRBJ2-4	NA	CASSLVFGSGGENIQYF	TGTGCCAGCAGCTTGGTTTTTGGTAGCGGGGGCGAAAACATTCAGTACTTC
NA	TRBV7-9	TRBJ2-3	few	CASTGLSTDTQYF	TGTGCCAGCACTGGTCTGAGCACAGATACGCAGTATTTT
TRBD1	TRBV29-1	TRBJ1-5	NA	CSVTWDRNQPQHF	TGCAGCGTTACCTGGGACAGGAATCAGCCCCAGCATTTT
NA	TRBV5-4	TRBJ2-2	few	CASSPLTTDTGELFF	TGTGCCAGCAGCCCACTCACGACGGACACCGGGGAGCTGTTTTTT
TRBD1	TRBV5-1	TRBJ2-6	few	CASSSGTGEASYRSGANVLTF	TGCGCCAGCAGCTCCGGGACAGGTGAAGCCTCTTATCGCTCTGGGGCCAACGTCCTGACTTTC
NA	TRBV6-5	TRBJ1-2	NA	CASSYAGNYGYTF	TGTGCCAGCAGTTACGCGGGTAACTATGGCTACACCTTC
NA	TRBV25-1	TRBJ2-7	NA	CASSEYDEQYF	TGTGCCAGCAGTGAATACGACGAGCAGTACTTC
NA	TRBV29-1	TRBJ2-7	few	CSAAGSGGYEQYF	TGCAGCGCCGCCGGGAGTGGGGGATACGAGCAGTACTTC
NA	TRBV18	TRBJ1-5	NA	CASSPSGTIGEVQHF	TGTGCCAGCTCACCATCCGGGACTATAGGAGAAGTCCAGCATTTT
TRBD1	TRBV10-3	TRBJ2-5	few	CAISGTGAQETQYF	TGTGCCATCTCCGGGACAGGGGCACAAGAGACCCAGTACTTC
NA	TRBV7-9	TRBJ1-5	few	CASSLNDSPKGGQHF	TGTGCCAGCAGCTTAAATGACAGCCCTAAGGGGGGCCAGCATTTT
TRBD1	TRBV27	TRBJ1-2	NA	CASSLSGQTANYGYTF	TGTGCCAGCAGTTTATCGGGACAGACAGCCAACTATGGCTACACCTTC
NA	TRBV6-6	TRBJ1-6	NA	CASSTGRNSPLHF	TGTGCCAGCAGTACAGGGAGAAATTCACCCCTCCACTTT
TRBD1	TRBV9	TRBJ2-3	NA	CASSLTGTGEVDTQYF	TGTGCCAGCAGCTTGACCGGGACAGGGGAGGTAGACACGCAGTATTTT
NA	TRBV29-1	TRBJ1-5	few	CSARFQGNQPQHF	TGCAGCGCCCGGTTCCAGGGGAATCAGCCCCAGCATTTT
TRBD2	TRBV28	TRBJ2-5	NA	CAITSGGQETQYF	TGTGCCATCACTAGCGGGGGGCAAGAGACCCAGTACTTC
NA	TRBV5-4	TRBJ1-4	NA	CASSYRDEKLFF	TGTGCCAGCAGCTACAGGGACGAAAAACTGTTTTTT
NA	TRBV5-1	TRBJ2-7	NA	CASSSSRAGYEQYF	TGCGCCAGCAGCTCATCCAGGGCCGGCTACGAGCAGTACTTC
TRBD2	TRBV7-2	TRBJ2-1	few	CASRAGTSGGEQFF	TGTGCCAGCAGGGCCGGGACTAGCGGGGGTGAGCAGTTCTTC